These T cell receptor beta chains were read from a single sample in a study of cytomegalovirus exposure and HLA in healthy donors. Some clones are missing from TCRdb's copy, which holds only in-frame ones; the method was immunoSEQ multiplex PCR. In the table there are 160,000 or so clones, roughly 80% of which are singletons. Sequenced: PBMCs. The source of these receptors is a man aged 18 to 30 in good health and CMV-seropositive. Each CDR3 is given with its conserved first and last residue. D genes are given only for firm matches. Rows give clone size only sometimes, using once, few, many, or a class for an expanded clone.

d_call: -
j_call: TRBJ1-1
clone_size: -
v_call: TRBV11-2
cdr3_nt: TGTGCCAGCAGCTCTAAGAGCAGGGGCGCTGAAGCTTTCTTT
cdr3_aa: CASSSKSRGAEAFF

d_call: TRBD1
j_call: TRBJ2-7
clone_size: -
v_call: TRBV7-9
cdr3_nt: TGTGCCAGCAGCTCCTCCGGGACAGGGAGAAACGAGCAGTACTTC
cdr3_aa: CASSSSGTGRNEQYF

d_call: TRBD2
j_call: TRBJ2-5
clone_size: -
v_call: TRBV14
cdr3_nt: TGTGCCAGCAGTCCGTACGGGGGGTCGCAAGAGACCCAGTACTTC
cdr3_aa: CASSPYGGSQETQYF

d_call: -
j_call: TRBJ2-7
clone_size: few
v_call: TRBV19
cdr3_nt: TGTGCCAGTAGTATCGGTAGGAGCTCCTACGAGCAGTACTTC
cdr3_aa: CASSIGRSSYEQYF

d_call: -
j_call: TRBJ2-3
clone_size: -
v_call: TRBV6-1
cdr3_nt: TGTGCCAGCAGTGAAGGGACAGTTAGCACAGATACGCAGTATTTT
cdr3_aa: CASSEGTVSTDTQYF

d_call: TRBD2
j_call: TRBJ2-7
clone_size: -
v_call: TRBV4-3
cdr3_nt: TGCGCCAGCAGCCAAAGGATTAGCGGGAGTTCCTACGAGCAGTACTTC
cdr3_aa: CASSQRISGSSYEQYF

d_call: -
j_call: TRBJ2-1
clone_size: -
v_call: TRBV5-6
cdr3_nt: TGTGCCAGCAGGTCTAGTGGGGGGACTTACAATGAGCAGTTCTTC
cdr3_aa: CASRSSGGTYNEQFF

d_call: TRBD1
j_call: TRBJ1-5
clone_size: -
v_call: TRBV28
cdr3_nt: TGTGCCAGCAGTTTAATGGACAGGGTCAATCAGCCCCAGCATTTT
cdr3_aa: CASSLMDRVNQPQHF

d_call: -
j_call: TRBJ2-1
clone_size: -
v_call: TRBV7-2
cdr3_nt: TGTGCCAGCAGCTTAGAAGGGGCTTCCTACAATGAGCAGTTCTTC
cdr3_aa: CASSLEGASYNEQFF

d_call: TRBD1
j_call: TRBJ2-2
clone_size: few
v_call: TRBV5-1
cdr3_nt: TGCGCCAGCAGCTTGCGGCAGGGGGCCCCCGGGGAGCTGTTTTTT
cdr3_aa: CASSLRQGAPGELFF

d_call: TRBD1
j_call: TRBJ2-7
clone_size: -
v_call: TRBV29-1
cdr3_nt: TGCAGCGCCGAACCTGGACAGGGCATGATGCAGTACTTC
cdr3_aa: CSAEPGQGMMQYF

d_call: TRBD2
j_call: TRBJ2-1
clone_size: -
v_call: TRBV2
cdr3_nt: TGTGCCAGCAGTGAAGAGTTGGGCCCGAAAAGACTAGCGGGAGGGTGGAATGAGCAGTTCTTC
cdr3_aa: CASSEELGPKRLAGGWNEQFF

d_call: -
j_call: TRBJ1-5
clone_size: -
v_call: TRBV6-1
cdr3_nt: TGTGCCAGCAGTGAAGGAAATAGGGGTCAGCCCCAGCATTTT
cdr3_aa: CASSEGNRGQPQHF

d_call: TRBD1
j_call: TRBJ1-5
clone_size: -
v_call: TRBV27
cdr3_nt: TGTGCCAGCAGTTTGGACAGGGACAATCAGCCCCAGCATTTT
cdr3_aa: CASSLDRDNQPQHF

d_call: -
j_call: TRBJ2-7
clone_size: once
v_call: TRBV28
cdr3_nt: TGTGCCAGCAGTTTTAGAACGGTCGGGATGAGGGAGCAGTACTTC
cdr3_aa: CASSFRTVGMREQYF

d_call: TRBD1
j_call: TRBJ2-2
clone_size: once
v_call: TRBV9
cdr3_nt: TGTGCCAGCAACGGAAGACAGGGGGCGGGCGGGGAGCTGTTTTTT
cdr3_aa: CASNGRQGAGGELFF

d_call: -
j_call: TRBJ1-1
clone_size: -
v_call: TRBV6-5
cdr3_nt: TGTGCCAGCAGTTCCCCCTTGGGGCTCGGGGCTTTCTTT
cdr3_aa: CASSSPLGLGAFF

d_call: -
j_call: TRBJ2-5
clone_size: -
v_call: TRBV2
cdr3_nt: TGTGCCAGCAGTGTGGACAGACAAGAGACCCAGTACTTC
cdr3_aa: CASSVDRQETQYF

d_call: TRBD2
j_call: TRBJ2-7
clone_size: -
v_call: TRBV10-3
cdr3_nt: TGTGCCATCACAAACGGGGGGGGCTTCTACGAGCAGTACTTC
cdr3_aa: CAITNGGGFYEQYF

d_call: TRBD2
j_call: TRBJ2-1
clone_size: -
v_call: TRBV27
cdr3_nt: TGTGCCAGCAGTTTAGGACTAGCGGGCCTCTCCTACAATGAGCAGTTCTTC
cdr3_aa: CASSLGLAGLSYNEQFF

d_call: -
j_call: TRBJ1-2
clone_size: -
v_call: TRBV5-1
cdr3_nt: TGCGCCAGCAGCCCCGGTGTGCCCCACTATGGCTACACCTTC
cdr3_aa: CASSPGVPHYGYTF

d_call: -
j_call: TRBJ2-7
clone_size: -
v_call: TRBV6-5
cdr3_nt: TGTGCCAGCATATTGATCGGGGATTCATCCTACGAGCAGTACTTC
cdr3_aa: CASILIGDSSYEQYF

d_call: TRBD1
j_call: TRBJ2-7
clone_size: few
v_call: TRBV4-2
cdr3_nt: TGTGCCAGCAGCCAACAGGGGGCGGGAGAGCAGTACTTC
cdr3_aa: CASSQQGAGEQYF

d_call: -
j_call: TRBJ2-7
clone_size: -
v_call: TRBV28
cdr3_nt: TGTGCCAGCAGTCCGGTAGGGGCCGACGAGCAGTACTTC
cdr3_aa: CASSPVGADEQYF

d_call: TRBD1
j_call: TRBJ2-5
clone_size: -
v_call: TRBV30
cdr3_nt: TGTGCCTGGAGCCAAACTACAGGGGGCCAAGAGACCCAGTACTTC
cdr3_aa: CAWSQTTGGQETQYF

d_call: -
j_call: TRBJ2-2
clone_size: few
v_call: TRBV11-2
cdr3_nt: TGTGCCAGCAGCTCCTTTCTAGCCGTCGGGGAGCTGTTTTTT
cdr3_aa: CASSSFLAVGELFF

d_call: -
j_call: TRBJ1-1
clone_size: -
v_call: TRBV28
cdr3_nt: TGTGCCAGCAGCCCGGCTTCCAGGGGGAACACTGAAGCTTTCTTT
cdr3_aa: CASSPASRGNTEAFF

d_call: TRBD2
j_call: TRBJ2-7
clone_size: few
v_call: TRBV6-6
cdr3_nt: TGTGCCAGCAGCCCTAGCGGGAGCGCCCGGGAGCAGTACTTC
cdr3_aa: CASSPSGSAREQYF

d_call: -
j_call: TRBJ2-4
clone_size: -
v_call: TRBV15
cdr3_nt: TGTGCCACCAGCAGCCGCGGACTCGCCATGGCCAAAAACATTCAGTACTTC
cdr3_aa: CATSSRGLAMAKNIQYF

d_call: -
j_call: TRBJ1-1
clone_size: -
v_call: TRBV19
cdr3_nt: TGTGCCGGTAGTATGAACAGGCCTTTCTTT
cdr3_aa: CAGSMNRPFF

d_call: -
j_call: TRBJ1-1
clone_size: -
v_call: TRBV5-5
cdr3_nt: TGTGCCAGCAGCTTTACAGAAACTGAAGCTTTCTTT
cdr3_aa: CASSFTETEAFF

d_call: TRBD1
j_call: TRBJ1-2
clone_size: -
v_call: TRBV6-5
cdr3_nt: TGTGCCTCCGGGACAGGGAATAACTATGGCTACACCTTC
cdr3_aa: CASGTGNNYGYTF

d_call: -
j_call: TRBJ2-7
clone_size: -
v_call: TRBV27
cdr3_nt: TGTGCCAGCAGTTCGGGGGTGCGGTCCTACGAGCAGTACTTC
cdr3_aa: CASSSGVRSYEQYF

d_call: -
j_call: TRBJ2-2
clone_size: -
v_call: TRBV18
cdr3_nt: TGTGCCAGCGCCGGGAAGAACACCGGGGAGCTGTTTTTT
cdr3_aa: CASAGKNTGELFF

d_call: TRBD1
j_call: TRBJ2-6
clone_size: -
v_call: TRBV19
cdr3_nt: TGTGCCAGTAGTAGGGACAGCTCTGGGGCCAACGTCCTGACTTTC
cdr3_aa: CASSRDSSGANVLTF